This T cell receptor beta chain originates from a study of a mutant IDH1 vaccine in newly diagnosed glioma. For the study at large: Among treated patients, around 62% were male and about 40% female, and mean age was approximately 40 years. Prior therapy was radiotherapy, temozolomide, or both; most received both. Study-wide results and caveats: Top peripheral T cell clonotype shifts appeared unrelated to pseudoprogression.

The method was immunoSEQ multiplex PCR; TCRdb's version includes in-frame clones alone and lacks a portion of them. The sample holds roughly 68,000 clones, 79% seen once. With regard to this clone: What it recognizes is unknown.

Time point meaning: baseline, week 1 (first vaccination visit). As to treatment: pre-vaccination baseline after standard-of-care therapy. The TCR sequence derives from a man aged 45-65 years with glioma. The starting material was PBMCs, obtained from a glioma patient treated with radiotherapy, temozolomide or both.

The CDR3 loop is CASRSGRWEGRTETQYF. CDR3 DNA sequence: TGCGCCAGCAGAAGTGGTCGGTGGGAGGGACGTACGGAGACCCAGTACTTC. V and J are TRBV5-1 and TRBJ2-5; 7 positions agree with TRBD2. This CDR3 comprises 17 residues. CDR1 SGHRS and CDR2 YFSETQ come from the germline V gene. The ends lost 5 bases at V and 5 bases at J; junction bases unmatched: 18.